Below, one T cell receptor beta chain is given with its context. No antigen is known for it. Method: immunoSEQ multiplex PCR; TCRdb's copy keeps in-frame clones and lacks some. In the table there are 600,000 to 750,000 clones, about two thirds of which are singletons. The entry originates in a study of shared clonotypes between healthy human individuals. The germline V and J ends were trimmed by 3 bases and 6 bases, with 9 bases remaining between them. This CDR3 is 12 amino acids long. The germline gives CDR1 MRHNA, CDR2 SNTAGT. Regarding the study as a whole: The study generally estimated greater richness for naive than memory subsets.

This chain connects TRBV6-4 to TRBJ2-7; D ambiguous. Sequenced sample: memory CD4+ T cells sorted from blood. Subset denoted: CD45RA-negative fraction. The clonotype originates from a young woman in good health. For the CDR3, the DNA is TGTGCCAGCAGTGATCCGTCCCGCGAGCAGTACTTC. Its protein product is CASSDPSREQYF.